This T cell receptor beta chain appears in the sequencing data of a study of post-analysis software for immune sequencing data. Study-level background: Secondary progressive, relapsing-remitting and progressive-relapsing multiple sclerosis were among the included disease courses. Study results and caveats: Patients used five TRBV segments, including TRBV5-6, TRBV5-1 and TRBV20-1, more often than controls. Batch-matched samples strongly co-clustered by F measure.

cDNA libraries for TCR beta contained unique molecular identifiers. TCRdb passed the PCR reads through MiXCR, listing each CDR3 protein once. The sample has fewer than 850,000 distinct CDR3 sequences, roughly 29% seen once. A word on this clonotype: The antigen is undetermined.

Germline V gives CDR1 MNHNS, CDR2 SASEGT. CDR3 size: 17 residues. V lost 6 bases, J lost 6 bases, and 21 bases lay in between. Sequences were obtained from blood. This rearrangement joins TRBV6-1 to TRBJ1-6; D might be TRBD1 (5 bases). The sequence was collected from a girl aged 5 to 17 with multiple sclerosis. CDR3 sequence: CASSDGPGRTVNSPLHF. The CDR3 region has the DNA TGTGCCAGCAGCGACGGACCGGGACGGACCGTTAATTCACCCCTCCACTTT.